This TCR beta chain comes out of a study of cytomegalovirus exposure and HLA in healthy donors. Study-wide results and limits: Several of the most significant clusters appeared, in a later analysis, to be linked to common viral pathogens.

Germline V gene sequence: CDR1 SGHTA, CDR2 FQGNSA. V was clipped by 3 bases and J by 2 bases, with 8 bases between them. The CDR3 contains 13 residues. For this clone: The antigen is unknown.

PCR was performed using 60 Vbeta and 13 Jbeta primers. Clones were sequenced by immunoSEQ multiplex PCR, and TCRdb holds only the in-frame ones, with some missing. Of 150,000 or so clones listed, about 74% were seen once; the top ten hold more than 10%. The sequenced sample consisted of PBMCs. V and J are TRBV7-2 and TRBJ2-7, with D maybe TRBD2 (5 bases). The clonotype comes from a man aged 35 to 55 in good health and CMV-seropositive. The CDR3 DNA is TGTGCCAGCAGCTTTAGCGTTACCTACGAGCAGTACTTC. Its translation: CASSFSVTYEQYF.